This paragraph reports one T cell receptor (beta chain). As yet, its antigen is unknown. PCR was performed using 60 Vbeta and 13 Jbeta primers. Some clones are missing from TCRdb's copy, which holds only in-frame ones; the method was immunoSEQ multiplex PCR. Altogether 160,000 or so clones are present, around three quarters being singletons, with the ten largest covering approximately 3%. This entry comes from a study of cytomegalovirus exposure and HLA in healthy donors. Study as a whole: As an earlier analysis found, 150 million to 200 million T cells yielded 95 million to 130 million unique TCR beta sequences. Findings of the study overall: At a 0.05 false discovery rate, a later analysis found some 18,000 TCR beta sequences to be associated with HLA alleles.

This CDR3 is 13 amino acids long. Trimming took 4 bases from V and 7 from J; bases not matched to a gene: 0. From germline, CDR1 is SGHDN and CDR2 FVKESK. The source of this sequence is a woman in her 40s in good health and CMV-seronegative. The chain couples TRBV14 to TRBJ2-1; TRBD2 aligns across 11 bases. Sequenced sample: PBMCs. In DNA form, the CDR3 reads TGTGCCAGCAGCCTAGCGGGGGGGAATGAGCAGTTCTTC. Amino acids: CASSLAGGNEQFF.